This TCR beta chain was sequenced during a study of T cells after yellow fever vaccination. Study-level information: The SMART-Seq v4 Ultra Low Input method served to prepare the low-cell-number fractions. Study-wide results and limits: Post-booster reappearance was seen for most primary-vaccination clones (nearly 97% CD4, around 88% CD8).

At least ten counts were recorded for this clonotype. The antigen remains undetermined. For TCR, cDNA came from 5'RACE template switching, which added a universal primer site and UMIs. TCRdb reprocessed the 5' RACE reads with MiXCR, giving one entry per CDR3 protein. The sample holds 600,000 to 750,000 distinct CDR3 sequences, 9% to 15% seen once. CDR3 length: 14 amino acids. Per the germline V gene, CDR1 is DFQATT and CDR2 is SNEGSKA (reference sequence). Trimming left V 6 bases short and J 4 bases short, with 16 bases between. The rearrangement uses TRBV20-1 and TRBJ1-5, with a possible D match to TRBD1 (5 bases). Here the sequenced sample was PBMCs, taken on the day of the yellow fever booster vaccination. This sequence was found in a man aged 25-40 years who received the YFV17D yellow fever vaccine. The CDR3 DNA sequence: TGCAGTGCGGGAAGCGTACAGGAGAATCAGCCCCAGCATTTT. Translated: CSAGSVQENQPQHF.